Listed here are 28 T cell receptor beta chains from one sample, sequenced in a study of CD8+ T cells in alopecia areata. cDNA serving as the sequencing template came from extracted, reverse transcribed RNA. Using immunoSEQ multiplex PCR, the repertoire was profiled, and TCRdb retains in-frame clones only, with some absent. The sample holds about 300,000 clones, and no clone turns up only once. Scientists pooled cutaneous lymph node cells and sorted them on CD4, CD8alpha, NKG2D, NKG2ACE and other markers. The specimen sequenced was CD4+ T cells sorted from a lymph node. The receptors stem from a C3H/HeJ mouse with alopecia areata. The MHC haplotype of the strain is H2-k.

The table lists this clone with a few counts. All gene names here are mouse names. The read ends 4 residues before the CDR3 terminus; that terminus is restored from the germline J gene. Other DNA variants within this sample encode the same CDR3. J is TRBJ2-2 and V is TRBV31; TRBD1 might be the D (6 bases). There are 15 residues in the CDR3. V gave up 0 bases and J gave up 2 bases, with 10 bases separating them. Per germline, CDR1 GKSSPN and CDR2 SITVG. CDR3 sequence: CAWSLGGGNTGQLYF. Incomplete CDR3 DNA: TGTGCCTGGAGTCTAGGAGGGGGTAACACCGGG.

As for this clone: Mouse gene names apply. Read sequence stops 4 residues before the CDR3 end, and the germline J gene provides the missing end. This chain uses TRBV12-1 with TRBJ2-2, with 7 bases that match TRBD1. The CDR3 is 15 residues long. Germline CDR1 and CDR2: SGHSN and HYEKVE. Trimming at V came to 0 bases and at J to 4 bases, leaving 4 bases not matched to a gene. Here the CDR3 reads CASSLATGTTGQLYF. The DNA read from the CDR3 is TGTGCCAGCTCTCTCGCGACAGGGACCACCGGG.

A remark on this clone: Mouse gene names apply. With the read ending 4 residues before the CDR3 end, the germline J gene is used to fill in that end. The chain has TRBV5 and TRBJ1-1, with D possibly matching TRBD1 (5 bases). Germline CDR1 and CDR2: LGHNA and YNLKQL (reference sequence). The CDR3 consists of 13 residues. Trimming stripped 4 bases from V and 1 base from J, with 7 bases between. CDR3 amino acids: CASSLDRNTEVFF. CDR3 bases read: TGTGCCAGCAGCCTCGACAGAAACACA.

With regard to this clone: Germline and genes: mouse. The CDR3 extends 4 residues past the end of the read, so its final part is completed from the germline J gene. The chain couples TRBV19 to TRBJ2-1; 11 bases align to TRBD2. Per germline, CDR1 FNHDT and CDR2 SITEND (reference sequence). This CDR3 region has 13 residues. Here the CDR3 reads CASSNWGGAEQFF. The part of the CDR3 DNA that was read is TGTGCCAGCAGTAACTGGGGGGGCGCT.

This clone has a count of ten or more. Gene names follow the mouse nomenclature. The observed sequence ends 4 residues before the CDR3 terminus, with the missing tail filled in from the germline J gene. The chain couples TRBV13-1 to TRBJ2-3; D is uncertain. The germline CDR1 and CDR2 sequences are NSHNY and SYGAGN. The CDR3 is 13 amino acids. The V gene lost 2 bases and the J gene lost 0 bases, with 4 bases spanning the gap. CDR3 loop: CASSDNSAETLYF. The covered CDR3 bases are TGTGCCAGCAGTGACAATAGTGCAGAA.

About this clone itself: Any gene name here is a mouse gene name. The read ends 4 residues shy of where the CDR3 ends; the end is completed using the germline J gene. This rearrangement joins TRBV13-1 to TRBJ2-2; D not certain. Germline CDR1 NSHNY, CDR2 SYGAGN. Trimming took off 4 bases at V and 0 bases at J, with 10 bases between the two ends. The CDR3 is 15 residues long. The CDR3 loop is CASSPNSPNTGQLYF. The DNA read from the CDR3 is TGTGCCAGCAGTCCCAACAGTCCAAACACCGGG.

This clone was observed a few times. Germline and genes: mouse. The read ends 4 residues before the CDR3 terminus; that terminus is restored from the germline J gene. The chain joins TRBV29 to TRBJ2-3, with TRBD1 as a possible D gene (5 bases). CDR1 is MSHET and CDR2 is SYDVDS in the germline V gene. The CDR3 length is 13 residues. V lost 4 bases and J 3 bases, leaving 8 bases between the germline ends. The CDR3 DNA, read in part, is TGTGCTAGCAGTTCGACAGAGGCAGAA. Encoded protein: CASSSTEAE. The full CDR3 is CASSSTEAETLYF.

With regard to this clone: The genes and germline here are from mouse. The CDR3 is cut off 3 residues early in the read; its end comes from the germline J gene. The chain is built from TRBV13-1 and TRBJ1-3; D is unclear. CDR1 and CDR2 (germline): NSHNY, SYGAGN. The CDR3 length is 14 residues. Trimming cost V 0 bases and J 0 bases, with 4 bases left between them. CDR3 amino acids: CASSDDNSGNTLYF. The DNA read from the CDR3 is TGTGCCAGCAGTGATGACAATTCTGGAAATACG.

This clone was counted between two and nine times. Gene labels here are mouse ones. The CDR3 extends 4 residues past the end of the read, so its final part is completed from the germline J gene. The V call is TRBV13-2, the J call TRBJ2-2; tentative D call: TRBD1 (5 bases). The V end lost 3 bases, the J end lost 4 bases, and 7 bases lay between the germline ends. CDR1 is NNHNN, CDR2 SYGAGS, per germline (reference sequence). The CDR3 totals 13 residues. CDR3: CASGAQGTGQLYF. Partial CDR3 DNA: TGTGCCAGCGGTGCTCAGGGCACCGGG.

Regarding this clone: Gene names and germline refer to mouse. The read ends 4 residues shy of where the CDR3 ends; the end is completed using the germline J gene. The sample carries other DNA sequences with the same CDR3. V is TRBV31 and J is TRBJ2-3; possible D gene TRBD2, 6 bases. Looked up from germline, CDR1 is GKSSPN and CDR2 is SITVG. With 0 bases removed from V and 0 bases from J, the gap between germline ends came to 7 bases. CDR3 length equals 14 residues. The CDR3 bases that were read are TGTGCCTGGAGTCTGGGGGGAAGTGCAGAA. It codes for CAWSLGGSAE. From start to end, the CDR3 is CAWSLGGSAETLYF. Supplemented by reference TRBV31 and TRBJ2-3, the full variable domain reads AQTIHQWPVAEIKAVGSPLSLGCTIKGKSSPNLYWYWQATGGTLQQLFYSITVGQVESVVQLNLSASRPKDDQFILSTEKLLLSHSGFYLCAWSLGGSAETLYFGSGTRLTVL.

As regards this clone: Gene and germline names: mouse. The read terminates 4 residues before the CDR3 end, so the remaining end is supplied by the germline J gene. The gene calls are TRBV13-3 and TRBJ1-2; no clear D. Trimming left V 7 bases short and J 3 bases short, with 10 bases between. The CDR3 has 12 amino acids. Germline CDR1 reads NNHDY; CDR2 reads SYVADS. The CDR3 DNA, read in part, is TGTGCCAGCTCTCAGGAGGACTCC. The encoded protein is CASSQEDS. The whole CDR3 protein is CASSQEDSDYTF.

This clone was seen only a few times. All gene names here are mouse names. The read terminates 4 residues before the CDR3 end, so the remaining end is supplied by the germline J gene. This chain uses TRBV31 with TRBJ2-1; 9 bases agree with TRBD2. V was pared by 3 bases and J by 5 bases, with 5 bases of the junction left unmatched. Germline V lookup: CDR1 GKSSPN, CDR2 SITVG. The CDR3 loop spans 14 amino acids. CDR3 amino acids: CAWSLGLGDAEQFF. The sequenced part of the CDR3 DNA is TGTGCCTGGAGCCTGGGACTGGGAGATGCT.

As to this clone: Mouse names are used for the genes. The DNA ends 4 residues before the CDR3 does, and the rest of the CDR3 is filled in from the germline J gene. The chain couples TRBV19 to TRBJ1-2; 8 bases map to TRBD1. CDR1 and CDR2 (germline): FNHDT, SITEND (reference sequence). Trimming took 5 bases from V and 1 from J; bases not matched to a gene: 4. The CDR3 covers 14 residues. CDR3 DNA (partial): TGTGCCAGCAGCAGGACAGGGAGAAACTCC. Its protein is CASSRTGRNS. In full, the CDR3 reads CASSRTGRNSDYTF.

This clone came up many times. Genes and germline come from the mouse. The read ends 4 residues shy of where the CDR3 ends; the end is completed using the germline J gene. Distinct nucleotide sequences in the sample also encode this CDR3. The chain employs TRBV19 and TRBJ2-7; D call uncertain. Deletions cut 5 bases from V and 0 bases from J, with 6 bases between. Germline CDR1 reads FNHDT; CDR2 reads SITEND (reference sequence). This CDR3 is 12 amino acids long. The CDR3 loop is CASRQSSYEQYF. The part of the CDR3 DNA that was read is TGTGCCAGCAGACAAAGCTCCTAT.

A few counts support this clone. The gene symbols are mouse symbols. The CDR3 goes on 4 residues after the read ends, and that part is filled in from the germline J gene. The chain recombines TRBV13-1 with TRBJ2-7, with TRBD2 matching over 8 bases. The CDR3 is 13 residues long. The germline V gene encodes CDR1 NSHNY and CDR2 SYGAGN. The part of the CDR3 DNA that was read is TGTGCCAGCAGTTTTTGGGGGGGGTAT. As protein: CASSFWGGY. The entire CDR3 sequence reads CASSFWGGYEQYF.

On this clone itself: The genes are named according to mouse. The read comes to an end 4 residues before the CDR3 does, leaving the germline J gene to fill in the end. The genes are TRBV19 and TRBJ1-1; D uncertain. The CDR3 is made up of 12 amino acids. Trimming took off 4 bases at V and 1 base at J, with 5 bases between the two ends. Germline V gene sequence: CDR1 FNHDT, CDR2 SITEND (reference sequence). CDR3 DNA (partial): TGTGCCAGCAGTTTGGGGAACACA. Translating it yields CASSLGNT. The full CDR3 reads CASSLGNTEVFF.

This clone was detected a few times. All gene names here are mouse names. The read is 4 residues too short to cover the CDR3 end, so that end is filled in from the germline J gene. This rearrangement joins TRBV13-1 to TRBJ2-4; D not certain. The CDR3 has 14 amino acids. V shed 3 bases and J shed 1 base, with 9 bases lying between them. The germline V gene encodes CDR1 NSHNY and CDR2 SYGAGN. CDR3 loop: CASSGWSGQNTLYF. CDR3 DNA (partial): TGTGCCAGCAGTGGATGGTCGGGTCAAAAC.

This clone came up a few times. Germline and genes: mouse. The read ends 4 residues before the CDR3 terminus; that terminus is restored from the germline J gene. This chain joins TRBV14 and TRBJ1-2; a weak D match, TRBD1 (6 bases). V was trimmed by 2 bases and J by 0 bases, leaving 8 bases between them. Germline V gene lookup returns CDR1 SGHDT and CDR2 FRDEAV. This CDR3 region has 14 residues. CDR3 loop: CASSLGGPNSDYTF. CDR3 DNA (partial): TGTGCCAGCAGTTTAGGGGGGCCAAACTCC. Combining the CDR3 with reference TRBV14 and TRBJ1-2 gives the whole variable domain EAGVTQSPRYAVLQEGQAVSFWCDPISGHDTLYWYQQPRDQGPQLLVYFRDEAVIDNSQLPSDRFSAVRPKGTNSTLKIQSAKQGDTATYLCASSLGGPNSDYTFGSGTRLLVI.

This clone showed up just a few times. Germline and genes here are mouse. The missing CDR3 end, 4 residues past where the read stops, is filled in from the germline J gene. The J gene is TRBJ2-7, the V gene TRBV31, with 11 bases that match TRBD1. The CDR3 contains 13 residues. The germline CDR1 and CDR2 sequences are GKSSPN and SITVG. The CDR3 here is CAWRGTGGDEQYF. Partial CDR3 DNA: TGTGCCTGGAGGGGGACAGGGGGTGAT. Filled out from reference TRBV31 and TRBJ2-7, the complete variable domain reads AQTIHQWPVAEIKAVGSPLSLGCTIKGKSSPNLYWYWQATGGTLQQLFYSITVGQVESVVQLNLSASRPKDDQFILSTEKLLLSHSGFYLCAWRGTGGDEQYFGPGTRLTVL.

This clone was detected a few times. Gene names are mouse gene names. Read data end 4 residues before the CDR3 end; the end is taken from the germline J gene. Other nucleotide sequences in the sample specify the same CDR3. The gene calls are TRBV13-1 and TRBJ1-1; 9 bases fit TRBD1. CDR1 NSHNY and CDR2 SYGAGN come from the germline V gene. With V trimmed by 1 base and J by 1 base, 2 bases remained unmatched. CDR3 size: 15 residues. Incomplete CDR3 DNA: TGTGCCAGCAGTGATCGGGGACAGGGAAACACA. Translated, it gives CASSDRGQGNT. The entire CDR3 is CASSDRGQGNTEVFF.

This clone was picked up many times. Genes and germline come from the mouse. The missing CDR3 end, 4 residues past where the read stops, is filled in from the germline J gene. This same CDR3 is encoded by further DNA sequences in the sample. V and J are TRBV17 and TRBJ2-3, with 10 bases aligning to TRBD2. The CDR3 covers 15 residues. Germline values: CDR1 MNHDT, CDR2 YYDKIL. The V segment lost 3 bases and the J segment 0 bases; nucleotides outside the gene matches: 0. The DNA read from the CDR3 is TGTGCTAGCAGTAGGACTGGGGGGAGTGCAGAA. Amino acid sequence: CASSRTGGSAE. In full, the CDR3 reads CASSRTGGSAETLYF.

This clone was seen only a few times. Here the gene names and germline are mouse. The read terminates 3 residues ahead of where the CDR3 ends, so the germline J gene completes it. The V call is TRBV12-2, the J call TRBJ1-6; TRBD1 matches 10 bases. TRBJ1-6 is an ORF, with its function uncertain. Per germline, CDR1 SGHLS and CDR2 HYDKME. Losses at the gene ends were 7 bases for V and 2 bases for J; bases not matched to a gene: 1. The CDR3 is 14 amino acids. Partial CDR3 DNA: TGTGCCAGAGACAGGGGGCCCTATAATTCGCCC. It is translated as CARDRGPYNSP. The CDR3 reads in full as CARDRGPYNSPLYF.

Points on this clone: Germline and genes here are mouse. The read ends 4 residues before the CDR3 terminus; that terminus is restored from the germline J gene. This chain links TRBV19 with TRBJ2-2; maybe TRBD1 (5 bases). Trimming took 8 bases from V and 2 from J, leaving 7 bases between them. There are 12 residues in the CDR3. Looked up from germline, CDR1 is FNHDT and CDR2 is SITEND (reference sequence). The CDR3 loop reads CASSGNTGQLYF. Incomplete CDR3 DNA: TGTGCCAGTTCAGGGAACACCGGG.

Comment on this clone: The germline and genes are mouse ones. The observed sequence ends 4 residues before the CDR3 terminus, with the missing tail filled in from the germline J gene. This chain uses TRBV13-2 with TRBJ2-5, with TRBD2 matching 11 bases. The CDR3 spans 14 residues. The ends lost 5 bases at V and 2 bases at J; junction bases unmatched: 1. The germline gives CDR1 NNHNN, CDR2 SYGAGS (reference sequence). The CDR3 bases that were read are TGTGCCAGCGGACTGGGGGGGCTCCAAGAC. Translated, it gives CASGLGGLQD. From start to end, the CDR3 is CASGLGGLQDTQYF.

A remark on this clone: Gene names follow the mouse nomenclature. The read stops 4 residues short of the end of the CDR3; the missing end is completed from the germline J gene. This chain links TRBV5 with TRBJ2-2; TRBD1 aligns across 9 bases. Trimming removed 0 bases from V and 3 bases from J; junction bases left unmatched: 2. The CDR3 extends over 16 amino acids. The germline gives CDR1 LGHNA, CDR2 YNLKQL (reference sequence). The CDR3 loop is CASSQERDRDTGQLYF. CDR3 DNA (partial): TGTGCCAGCAGCCAAGAGAGGGACAGGGACACCGGG.

Comments on this clone: It may be a read error: a sequence one base away is much more abundant. Gene names are the mouse ones. The sample holds other DNA sequences that translate to the same CDR3. Incomplete CDR3 DNA: TGTGCCAGCAGTGGGACAGGGGGGTAT. The encoded protein is CASSGTGGY. The whole CDR3 is CASSGTGGYEQYF. The chain recombines TRBV19 with TRBJ2-7, with TRBD1 matching over 11 bases. The CDR3 extends 4 residues past the end of the read, so its final part is completed from the germline J gene. The germline V gene has CDR1 FNHDT and CDR2 SITEND (reference sequence). The CDR3 contains 13 residues.

In the case of this clone: Any gene name here is a mouse gene name. Read sequence stops 4 residues before the CDR3 end, and the germline J gene provides the missing end. The identical CDR3 is also encoded by other nucleotide sequences in the sample. The chain recombines TRBV1 with TRBJ2-3, with 8 bases fitting TRBD2. Trimming removed 3 bases from V and 0 bases from J; junction bases left unmatched: 2. Germline V gene sequence: CDR1 NSQYPW, CDR2 LRSPGD (reference sequence). The CDR3 runs to 15 residues. The part of the CDR3 DNA that was read is TGCACCTGCAGTGCCTCTGGGGGGAGTGCAGAA. Its translation: CTCSASGGSAE. The CDR3 reads in full as CTCSASGGSAETLYF.

In the case of this clone: Gene and germline names: mouse. The CDR3 bases that were read are TGTGCCAGCAGCCAAGAGGGCGGGGGGGCCGAT. This gives the protein CASSQEGGGAD. The whole CDR3 sequence reads CASSQEGGGADEQYF. This chain links TRBV5 with TRBJ2-7, with TRBD2 identical over 8 bases. The sequence runs out 4 residues before the end of the CDR3; the remainder is reconstructed from the germline J gene. The germline CDR1 and CDR2 sequences are LGHNA and YNLKQL (reference sequence). This CDR3 is 15 amino acids long.